Listed here is a single TCR beta chain. Its antigen is undetermined. CDR1 LNHNV and CDR2 YYDKDF come from the germline V gene (reference sequence). J lost 5 bases, V lost 0 bases, and 4 bases had no gene match. The CDR3 is 16 residues long. The entry originates in a study of shared clonotypes between healthy human individuals. Study summary: The composition of the donors was a couple of women and a few men aged 18 to 49.

Study-level results: Since donors were few, the genetic and exposure-history diversity represented was limited.

Profiled with immunoSEQ multiplex PCR; TCRdb holds only in-frame clones, not every one. The repertoire holds approximately 1,000,000 clones, with approximately 80% as singletons. Specimen: memory CD4+ T cells from PBMCs. Subset denoted: CD45RA-negative fraction. The clonotype originates from a man younger than 35 in good health. Some clones in this sample may be carry-over from other donors' samples. This chain links TRBV15 with TRBJ1-4, with 9 bases fitting TRBD1. CDR3 sequence: CATSREFGTGNEKLFF. CDR3 DNA: TGTGCCACCAGCAGAGAGTTCGGGACAGGGAATGAAAAACTGTTTTTT.